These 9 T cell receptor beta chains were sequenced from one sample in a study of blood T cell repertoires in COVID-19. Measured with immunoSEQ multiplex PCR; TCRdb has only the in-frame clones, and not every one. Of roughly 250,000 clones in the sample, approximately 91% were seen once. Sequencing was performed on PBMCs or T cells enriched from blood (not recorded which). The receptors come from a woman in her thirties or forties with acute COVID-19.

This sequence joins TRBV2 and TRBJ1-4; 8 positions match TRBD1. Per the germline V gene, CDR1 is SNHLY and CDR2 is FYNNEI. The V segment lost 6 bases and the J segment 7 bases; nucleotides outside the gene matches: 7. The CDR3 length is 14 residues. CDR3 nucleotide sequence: TGTGCCAGCAGGATGGGACAGGAGGTTGAAAAACTGTTTTTT. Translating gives CASRMGQEVEKLFF. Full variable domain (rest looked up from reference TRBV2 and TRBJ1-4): EPEVTQTPSHQVTQMGQEVILRCVPISNHLYFYWYRQILGQKVEFLVSFYNNEISEKSEIFDDQFSVERPDGSNFTLKIRSTKLEDSAMYFCASRMGQEVEKLFFGSGTQLSVL.

The CDR3 DNA reads as TGTGCCAGCAGCGGGGGAAAGGAGAGGGTGAGGGAGACCCAGTACTTC. As protein: CASSGGKERVRETQYF. V gene TRBV27 combines with J gene TRBJ2-5; D is possibly TRBD2 (6 bases). Looked up from germline, CDR1 is MNHEY and CDR2 is SMNVEV (reference sequence). The CDR3 covers 16 residues. V lost 6 bases, J lost 5 bases, and 22 bases lay in between.

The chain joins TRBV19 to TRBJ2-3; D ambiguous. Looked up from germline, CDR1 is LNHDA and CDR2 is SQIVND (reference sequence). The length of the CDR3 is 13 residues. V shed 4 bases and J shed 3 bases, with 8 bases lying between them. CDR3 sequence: CASSTFFTDTQYF. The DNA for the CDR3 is TGTGCCAGTAGTACGTTTTTTACAGATACGCAGTATTTT.

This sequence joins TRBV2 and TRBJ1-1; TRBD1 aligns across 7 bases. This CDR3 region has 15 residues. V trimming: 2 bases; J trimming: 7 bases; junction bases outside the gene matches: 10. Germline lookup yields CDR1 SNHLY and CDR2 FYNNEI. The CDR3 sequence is CASSEQYSQGYEAFF. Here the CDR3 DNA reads TGTGCCAGCAGTGAACAATATTCACAGGGGTATGAAGCTTTCTTT.

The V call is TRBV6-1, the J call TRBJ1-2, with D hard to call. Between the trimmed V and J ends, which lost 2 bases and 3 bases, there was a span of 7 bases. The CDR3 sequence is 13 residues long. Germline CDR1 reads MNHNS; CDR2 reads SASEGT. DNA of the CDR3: TGTGCCAGCAGTGAAAACAGAGACTATGGCTACACCTTC. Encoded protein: CASSENRDYGYTF.

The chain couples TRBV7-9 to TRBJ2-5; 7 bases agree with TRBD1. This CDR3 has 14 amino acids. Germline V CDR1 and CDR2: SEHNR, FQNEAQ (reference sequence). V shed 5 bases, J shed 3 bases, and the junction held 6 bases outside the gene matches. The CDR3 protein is CASSQSGGKETQYF. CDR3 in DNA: TGTGCCAGCAGCCAGTCAGGGGGTAAAGAGACCCAGTACTTC.

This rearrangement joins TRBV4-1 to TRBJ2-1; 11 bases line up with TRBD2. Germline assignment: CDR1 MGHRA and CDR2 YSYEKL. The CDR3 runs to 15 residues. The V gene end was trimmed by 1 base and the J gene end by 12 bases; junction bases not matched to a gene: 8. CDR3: CASSQAQGLAGGQFF. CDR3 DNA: TGCGCCAGCAGCCAAGCCCAGGGGCTAGCGGGGGGGCAGTTCTTC.

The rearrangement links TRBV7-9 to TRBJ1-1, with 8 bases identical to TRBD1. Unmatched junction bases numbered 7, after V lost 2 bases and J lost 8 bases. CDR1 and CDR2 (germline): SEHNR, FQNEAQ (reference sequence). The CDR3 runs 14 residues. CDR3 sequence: CASSLQGAPKEAFF. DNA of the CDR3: TGTGCCAGCAGCTTACAGGGGGCCCCGAAGGAAGCTTTCTTT. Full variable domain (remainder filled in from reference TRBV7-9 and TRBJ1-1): DTGVSQNPRHKITKRGQNVTFRCDPISEHNRLYWYRQTLGQGPEFLTYFQNEAQLEKSRLLSDRFSAERPKGSFSTLEIQRTEQGDSAMYLCASSLQGAPKEAFFGQGTRLTVV.

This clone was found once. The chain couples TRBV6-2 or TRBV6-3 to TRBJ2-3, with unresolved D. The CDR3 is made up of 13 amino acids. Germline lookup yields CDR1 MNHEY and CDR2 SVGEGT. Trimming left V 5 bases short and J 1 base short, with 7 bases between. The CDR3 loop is CASSVSRTDTQYF. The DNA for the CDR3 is TGTGCCAGCAGTGTCTCCCGCACAGATACGCAGTATTTT.